Below are 24 T cell receptor beta chains sequenced from a single sample in a study of cytotoxic CD8 clonotypes in ibrutinib-treated CLL. Using immunoSEQ multiplex PCR, the repertoire was profiled, and TCRdb retains in-frame clones only, with some absent. The sample carries about 310,000 clones, about 80% recorded once. The source material was PBMCs, sampled before ibrutinib treatment. The receptors stem from a human donor with chronic lymphocytic leukemia.

This chain links TRBV4-3 with TRBJ2-5; 9 bases agree with TRBD1. CDR1 is LGHNA, CDR2 YSLEER, per germline. The junction had 8 bases not matched to a gene; V was cut back by 2 bases and J by 4 bases. The CDR3 spans 16 residues. The chain's CDR3 is CASSQRTGVGLETQYF. The CDR3 DNA is TGCGCCAGCAGCCAAAGGACAGGGGTGGGGTTAGAGACCCAGTACTTC.

The gene calls are TRBV5-4 and TRBJ1-1; D ambiguous. The CDR3 is made up of 15 amino acids. Deletions cut 2 bases from V and 0 bases from J, with 11 bases between. From germline, CDR1 is SGHNT and CDR2 YYREEE (reference sequence). The CDR3 nucleotides are TGTGCCAGCAGCTTCGGTTCCGGTCTGAACACTGAAGCTTTCTTT. This sequence encodes CASSFGSGLNTEAFF.

V usage is TRBV10-3 and J usage is TRBJ2-1; possibly TRBD1 or TRBD2 for D (5 bases each). The CDR3 totals 14 residues. Trimming pared 7 bases from V and 8 bases from J, leaving 18 bases between. CDR1 and CDR2 from the germline V gene are ENHRY and SYGVKD. CDR3 in DNA: TGTGCCATCACCCCGGTGGGGGATTTGGATGAGCAGTTCTTC. Protein: CAITPVGDLDEQFF.

The rearrangement joins TRBV9 to TRBJ1-3; D is uncertain. Germline CDR1 SGDLS, CDR2 YYNGEE. The CDR3 length is 17 residues. V was clipped by 0 bases and J by 3 bases, with 16 bases between them. Written as DNA, the CDR3 is TGTGCCAGCAGCGTAGACCCCGTGTACAGTGGTGGAAACACCATATATTTT. Protein sequence: CASSVDPVYSGGNTIYF.

V gene TRBV7-2 combines with J gene TRBJ2-7; D gene ambiguous. This CDR3 spans 12 amino acids. Germline V gene sequence: CDR1 SGHTA, CDR2 FQGNSA. The V end was cut by 7 bases, the J end by 4 bases, with 11 bases between. CDR3 in amino acids: CASIDRMYEQYF. Here the CDR3 DNA reads TGTGCCAGCATCGATAGGATGTACGAGCAGTACTTC. Full variable domain (missing parts from reference TRBV7-2 and TRBJ2-7): GAGVSQSPSNKVTEKGKDVELRCDPISGHTALYWYRQSLGQGLEFLIYFQGNSAPDKSGLPSDRFSAERTGGSVSTLTIQRTQQEDSAVYLCASIDRMYEQYFGPGTRLTVT.

V and J are TRBV2 and TRBJ2-7; 12 positions agree with TRBD2. This CDR3 has 17 amino acids. Germline CDR1 reads SNHLY; CDR2 reads FYNNEI. V was clipped by 2 bases and J by 2 bases; unmatched bases: 7. Here the CDR3 DNA reads TGTGCCAGCAGTGAATGGTCGCTAGCGGGAGGGACCTACGAGCAGTACTTC. Translating gives CASSEWSLAGGTYEQYF.

This clone has just a few counts. V gene TRBV7-2 combines with J gene TRBJ2-7; D is uncertain. Germline V lookup: CDR1 SGHTA, CDR2 FQGNSA. V dropped 6 bases and J dropped 1 base, with 4 bases sitting between them. This CDR3 is built from 11 residues. CDR3 nucleotide sequence: TGTGCCAGCAGACAGTCCTACGAGCAGTACTTC. Translating gives CASRQSYEQYF. The entire variable domain, with the rest obtained from reference TRBV7-2 and TRBJ2-7, is as follows: GAGVSQSPSNKVTEKGKDVELRCDPISGHTALYWYRQSLGQGLEFLIYFQGNSAPDKSGLPSDRFSAERTGGSVSTLTIQRTQQEDSAVYLCASRQSYEQYFGPGTRLTVT.

The sample holds one count of this clone. At one end the junction does not follow the germline gene, possibly because of a read error. This chain connects TRBV30 to TRBJ2-7, with D perhaps TRBD1 (6 bases). Germline CDR1 reads GTSNPN; CDR2 reads SVGIG (reference sequence). The length of the CDR3 is 12 residues. The CDR3 coding sequence is TGTGCCTGGAGTGTAACCCCCGGGACACGGAACTTC. Encoded protein: CAWSVTPGTRNF.

The rearrangement joins TRBV4-2 to TRBJ1-1; perhaps TRBD1 as D (6 bases). The CDR3 runs to 14 residues. Per the germline V gene, CDR1 is LGHNA and CDR2 is YNFKEQ. Trimming left V 5 bases short and J 1 base short, with 11 bases between. CDR3 protein: CASSWGTQNTEAFF. The CDR3 DNA reads TGTGCCAGCAGCTGGGGGACACAGAACACTGAAGCTTTCTTT.

The V call is TRBV28, the J call TRBJ2-1; 7 nucleotides line up with TRBD1. The CDR3 has 15 residues. The V gene end was trimmed by 6 bases and the J gene end by 2 bases; junction bases not matched to a gene: 7. Germline CDR1 MDHEN, CDR2 SYDVKM. The CDR3 is CASSQGQSAYNEQFF. In DNA form, the CDR3 reads TGTGCCAGCAGCCAGGGACAGAGCGCCTACAATGAGCAGTTCTTC.

The rearrangement joins TRBV4-3 to TRBJ1-1; unclear D gene. Germline lookup yields CDR1 LGHNA and CDR2 YSLEER. The CDR3 covers 14 residues. Between the trimmed V and J ends, which lost 0 bases and 1 base, there was a span of 6 bases. The CDR3 loop is CASSQERGNTEAFF. CDR3 DNA sequence: TGCGCCAGCAGCCAAGAACGGGGGAACACTGAAGCTTTCTTT.

The rearrangement joins TRBV29-1 to TRBJ1-2, with D unclear. The CDR3 extends over 13 amino acids. Trimming removed 4 bases from V and 4 bases from J, with 13 bases in between. The V gene's germline CDR1 is SQVTM and CDR2 ANQGSEA. In DNA form, the CDR3 reads TGCAGCGTTGCCCTCGGACGGTTCTATGGCTACACCTTC. Translating gives CSVALGRFYGYTF.

The chain links TRBV9 to TRBJ2-5; TRBD1 matches at 9 bases. Germline CDR1 and CDR2: SGDLS and YYNGEE. CDR3 length equals 17 residues. V lost 3 bases, J lost 2 bases, and 11 bases stayed unmatched. The CDR3, as DNA: TGTGCCAGCAGCGGAGCACCTTCCGGGACAGGGCAAGAGACCCAGTACTTC. As protein: CASSGAPSGTGQETQYF.

This clone was picked up one time. J is TRBJ1-2 and V is TRBV7-6; the match to TRBD1 covers 9 bases. Per the germline V gene, CDR1 is SGHVS and CDR2 is FNYEAQ. The ends lost 5 bases at V and 3 bases at J; junction bases unmatched: 10. The CDR3 extends over 16 amino acids. CDR3 nucleotide sequence: TGTGCCAGCAGCCAAATCCGGGACAGGGATTACTATGGCTACACCTTC. This translates into CASSQIRDRDYYGYTF.

The V gene is TRBV5-1, the J gene TRBJ1-1; the match to TRBD1 covers 7 bases. The V gene's germline CDR1 is SGHRS and CDR2 YFSETQ. V was pared by 0 bases and J by 2 bases, with 7 bases of the junction left unmatched. The CDR3 is 16 amino acids. CDR3 residues: CASSLDPGTENTEAFF. The CDR3 DNA is TGCGCCAGCAGCTTGGATCCCGGGACAGAAAACACTGAAGCTTTCTTT.

This chain uses TRBV7-9 with TRBJ2-7; 7 bases agree with TRBD2. Germline-derived CDR1 and CDR2 are SEHNR and FQNEAQ (reference sequence). The CDR3 is 15 residues long. V dropped 5 bases and J dropped 0; count of bases not matched to a gene: 7. The chain's CDR3 is CASSPGGKSSYEQYF. CDR3 bases: TGTGCCAGCAGCCCGGGGGGAAAGAGCTCCTACGAGCAGTACTTC.

This rearrangement joins TRBV5-4 to TRBJ2-1, with unresolved D. The CDR3 length is 14 residues. Germline lookup yields CDR1 SGHNT and CDR2 YYREEE (reference sequence). The V end lost 5 bases, the J end lost 10 bases, and 19 bases lay between the germline ends. CDR3 sequence reads: CASRLYGSPGEQFF. The CDR3 DNA reads as TGTGCCAGCAGGTTGTATGGCTCCCCCGGGGAGCAGTTCTTC.

The genes are TRBV19 and TRBJ1-5; TRBD1 is a possible D gene (6 bases). The CDR3 consists of 12 residues. The V end was cut by 6 bases, the J end by 7 bases, with 10 bases between. The V gene's germline CDR1 is LNHDA and CDR2 SQIVND (reference sequence). The CDR3 bases are TGTGCCAGTAGCAGGGGCGGGCAGCCCCAGCATTTT. Translating gives CASSRGGQPQHF.

V gene TRBV25-1 combines with J gene TRBJ2-3; D is uncertain. The germline V gene has CDR1 MGHDK and CDR2 SYGVNS. This CDR3 region has 10 residues. V dropped 0 bases and J dropped 12 bases, with 4 bases sitting between them. CDR3 amino acids: CASSEYPQYF. CDR3 sequence (DNA): TGTGCCAGCAGTGAATACCCCCAGTATTTT.

This chain joins TRBV5-1 and TRBJ2-1; D unclear. The CDR3 runs 15 residues. Germline CDR1 and CDR2: SGHRS and YFSETQ. V was cut by 4 bases and J by 0 bases, with 11 bases left in between. CDR3: CASSPSLSSYNEQFF. The CDR3 coding sequence is TGCGCCAGCAGCCCCAGCCTAAGCTCCTACAATGAGCAGTTCTTC.

The chain links TRBV4-3 to TRBJ2-7; tentative D call: TRBD1 (5 bases). Per germline, CDR1 LGHNA and CDR2 YSLEER. Deletions cut 4 bases from V and 0 bases from J, with 16 bases between. The CDR3 length is 16 residues. The CDR3 sequence is CASSLSNTGLSYEQYF. In DNA form, the CDR3 reads TGCGCCAGCAGCCTCTCAAATACAGGCCTCTCCTACGAGCAGTACTTC.

The chain joins TRBV2 to TRBJ1-5; D not resolved. Trimming cost V 7 bases and J 2 bases, with 12 bases left between them. Germline V CDR1 and CDR2: SNHLY, FYNNEI. The CDR3 consists of 14 residues. CDR3 bases: TGTGCCAGCACTAGGTCTGATGGCAATCAGCCCCAGCATTTT. Its protein product is CASTRSDGNQPQHF.

This clone was seen once. The chain combines TRBV28 with TRBJ2-3, with 7 bases identical to TRBD2. The CDR3 extends over 15 amino acids. Germline-derived CDR1 and CDR2 are MDHEN and SYDVKM. The trim removed 5 bases at V and 2 bases at J, leaving 7 bases unmatched. CDR3 nucleotide sequence: TGTGCCAGCAGTGCAGCGGGGATAGTCACAGATACGCAGTATTTT. This translates into CASSAAGIVTDTQYF.

The V gene is TRBV4-3, the J gene TRBJ2-1; 10 nucleotides align to TRBD2. The trim removed 4 bases at V and 8 bases at J, leaving 8 bases unmatched. The germline gives CDR1 LGHNA, CDR2 YSLEER. This CDR3 is 15 amino acids long. This chain's CDR3 is CASSPRTSGGDEQFF. The DNA for the CDR3 is TGCGCCAGCAGCCCGCGGACTAGCGGTGGGGATGAGCAGTTCTTC.